Described below is a single T cell receptor (beta chain) sequence and its context. The CDR3 has 15 amino acids. Trimming left V 0 bases short and J 4 bases short, with 10 bases between. From germline, CDR1 is SGHTA and CDR2 FQGNSA. This record belongs to a study of blood T cell repertoires in COVID-19. Sequencing used immunoSEQ multiplex PCR; TCRdb keeps in-frame clones, though not all of them. The sample includes roughly 250,000 clones, about nine tenths of them seen just once. The sequencing sample was made of peripheral blood. This chain links TRBV7-2 with TRBJ1-3; D perhaps matches TRBD1 (6 bases). The sequence derives from a man under 40 with COVID-19, enrolled during active disease. CDR3 sequence: CASSLAWGQGNTIYF. Written as DNA, the CDR3 is TGTGCCAGCAGCTTAGCTTGGGGGCAGGGAAACACCATATATTTT.